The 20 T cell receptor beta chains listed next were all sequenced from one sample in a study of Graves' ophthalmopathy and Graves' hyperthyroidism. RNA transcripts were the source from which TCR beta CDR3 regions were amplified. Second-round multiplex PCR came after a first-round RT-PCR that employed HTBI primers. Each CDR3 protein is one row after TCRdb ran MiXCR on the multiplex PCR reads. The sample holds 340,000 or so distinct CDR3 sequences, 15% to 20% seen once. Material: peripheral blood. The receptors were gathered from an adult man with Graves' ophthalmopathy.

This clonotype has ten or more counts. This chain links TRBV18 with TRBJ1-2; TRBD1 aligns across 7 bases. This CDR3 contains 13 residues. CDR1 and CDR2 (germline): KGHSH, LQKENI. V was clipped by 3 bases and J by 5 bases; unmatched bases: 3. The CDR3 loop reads CASSPPGGYGYTF. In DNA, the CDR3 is TGTGCCAGCTCACCGCCAGGGGGTTATGGCTACACCTTC.

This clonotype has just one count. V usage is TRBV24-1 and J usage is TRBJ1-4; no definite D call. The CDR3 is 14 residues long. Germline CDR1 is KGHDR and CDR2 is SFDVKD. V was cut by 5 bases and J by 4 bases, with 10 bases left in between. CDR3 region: CATSGGEGNEKLFF. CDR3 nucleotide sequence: TGTGCCACCAGTGGGGGTGAGGGTAATGAAAAACTGTTTTTT.

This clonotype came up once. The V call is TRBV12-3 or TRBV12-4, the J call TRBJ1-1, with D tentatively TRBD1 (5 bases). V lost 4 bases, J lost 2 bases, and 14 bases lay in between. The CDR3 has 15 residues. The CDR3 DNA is TGTGCCAGCAGTTCGAGTCCCGGGGCAAACACTGAAGCTTTCTTT. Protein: CASSSSPGANTEAFF.

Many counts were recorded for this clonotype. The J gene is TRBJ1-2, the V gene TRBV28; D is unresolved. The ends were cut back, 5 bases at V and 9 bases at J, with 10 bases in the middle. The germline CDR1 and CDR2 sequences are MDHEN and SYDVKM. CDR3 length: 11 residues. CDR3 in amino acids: CASSLNWRYTF. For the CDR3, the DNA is TGTGCCAGCAGTCTAAATTGGCGCTACACCTTC.

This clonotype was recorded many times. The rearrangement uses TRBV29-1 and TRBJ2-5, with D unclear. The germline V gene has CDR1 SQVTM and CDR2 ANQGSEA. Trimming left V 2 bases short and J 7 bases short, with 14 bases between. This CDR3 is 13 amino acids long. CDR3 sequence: CSVESGWSGTQYF. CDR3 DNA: TGCAGCGTTGAATCGGGCTGGTCGGGGACCCAGTACTTC.

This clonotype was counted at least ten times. As DNA, the CDR3 is TGCAGTGCACCTACTCCTAGCGGGAGGGCGGGTACAGATACGCAGTATTTT. Its protein product is CSAPTPSGRAGTDTQYF. The genes are TRBV20-1 and TRBJ2-3; TRBD2 aligns across 12 bases. CDR1 is DFQATT, CDR2 SNEGSKA, per germline (reference sequence). The CDR3 is 17 amino acids. Trimming cost V 6 bases and J 3 bases; bases outside gene matches: 13.

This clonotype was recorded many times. The CDR3 is CAWSETGGFGSNQPQHF. The DNA for the CDR3 is TGTGCCTGGAGTGAAACAGGGGGCTTCGGTAGCAATCAGCCCCAGCATTTT. The chain carries TRBV30 and TRBJ1-5; 9 bases line up with TRBD1. Germline V CDR1 and CDR2: GTSNPN, SVGIG (reference sequence). V gave up 1 base and J gave up 0 bases; unmatched junction bases: 7. This CDR3 region has 17 residues.

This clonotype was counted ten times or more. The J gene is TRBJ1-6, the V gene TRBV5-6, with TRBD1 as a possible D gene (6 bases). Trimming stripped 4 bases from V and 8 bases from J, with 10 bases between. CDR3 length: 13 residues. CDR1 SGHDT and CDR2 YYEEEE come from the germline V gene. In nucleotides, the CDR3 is TGTGCCAGCAGCCCCTGGACAGATTCACCCCTCCACTTT. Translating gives CASSPWTDSPLHF.

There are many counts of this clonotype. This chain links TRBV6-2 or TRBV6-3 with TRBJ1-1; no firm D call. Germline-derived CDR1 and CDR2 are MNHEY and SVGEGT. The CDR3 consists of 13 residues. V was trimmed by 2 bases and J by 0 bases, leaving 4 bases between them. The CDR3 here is CASSYVLNTEAFF. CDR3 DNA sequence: TGTGCCAGCAGTTACGTGCTGAACACTGAAGCTTTCTTT.

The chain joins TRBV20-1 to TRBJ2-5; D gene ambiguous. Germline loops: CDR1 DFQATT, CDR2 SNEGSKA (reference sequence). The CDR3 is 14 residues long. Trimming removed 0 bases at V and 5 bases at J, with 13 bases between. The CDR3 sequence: CSARDLAWMETQYF. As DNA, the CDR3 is TGCAGTGCTAGAGATCTCGCTTGGATGGAGACCCAGTACTTC.

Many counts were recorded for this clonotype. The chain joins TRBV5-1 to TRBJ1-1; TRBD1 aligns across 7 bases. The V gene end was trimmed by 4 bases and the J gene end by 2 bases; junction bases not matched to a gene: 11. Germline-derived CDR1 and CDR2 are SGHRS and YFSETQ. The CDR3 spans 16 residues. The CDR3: CASSPGPGGQNTEAFF. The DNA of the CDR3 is TGCGCCAGCAGCCCCGGCCCAGGGGGACAAAACACTGAAGCTTTCTTT. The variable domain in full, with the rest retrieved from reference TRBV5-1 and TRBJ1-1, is KAGVTQTPRYLIKTRGQQVTLSCSPISGHRSVSWYQQTPGQGLQFLFEYFSETQRNKGNFPGRFSGRQFSNSRSEMNVSTLELGDSALYLCASSPGPGGQNTEAFFGQGTRLTVV.

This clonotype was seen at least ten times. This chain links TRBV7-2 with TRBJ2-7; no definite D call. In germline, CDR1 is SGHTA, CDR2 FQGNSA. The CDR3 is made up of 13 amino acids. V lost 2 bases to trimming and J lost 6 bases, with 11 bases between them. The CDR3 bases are TGTGCCAGCAGCTTAAAGAAATTCGGCGAGCAGTACTTC. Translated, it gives CASSLKKFGEQYF.

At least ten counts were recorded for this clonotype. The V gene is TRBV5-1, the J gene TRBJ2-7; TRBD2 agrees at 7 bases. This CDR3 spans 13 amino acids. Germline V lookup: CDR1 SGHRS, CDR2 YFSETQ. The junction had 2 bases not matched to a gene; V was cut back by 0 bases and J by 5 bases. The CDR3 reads CASSLDRGDEQYF. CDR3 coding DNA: TGCGCCAGCAGCTTGGACCGGGGGGACGAGCAGTACTTC.

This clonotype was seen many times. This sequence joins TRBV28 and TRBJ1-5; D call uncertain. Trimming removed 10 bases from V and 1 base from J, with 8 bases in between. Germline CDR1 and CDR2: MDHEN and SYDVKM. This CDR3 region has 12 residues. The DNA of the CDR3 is TGTGCCATAAGAGGGAGCAATCAGCCCCAGCATTTT. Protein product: CAIRGSNQPQHF.

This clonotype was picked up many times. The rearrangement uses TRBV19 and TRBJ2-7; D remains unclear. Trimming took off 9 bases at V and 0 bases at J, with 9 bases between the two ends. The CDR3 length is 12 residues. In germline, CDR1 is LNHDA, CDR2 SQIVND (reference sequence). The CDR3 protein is CARVLSSYEQYF. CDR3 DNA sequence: TGTGCCAGAGTTCTGAGCTCCTACGAGCAGTACTTC.

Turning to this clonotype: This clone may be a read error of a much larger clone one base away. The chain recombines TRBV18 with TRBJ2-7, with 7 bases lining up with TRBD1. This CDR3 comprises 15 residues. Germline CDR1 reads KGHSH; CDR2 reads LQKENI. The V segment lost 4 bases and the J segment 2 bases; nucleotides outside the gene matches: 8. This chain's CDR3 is CASSRLQGSAYEQYF. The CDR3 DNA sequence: TGTGCCAGCTCACGGCTACAGGGGTCGGCCTACGAGCAGTACTTC.

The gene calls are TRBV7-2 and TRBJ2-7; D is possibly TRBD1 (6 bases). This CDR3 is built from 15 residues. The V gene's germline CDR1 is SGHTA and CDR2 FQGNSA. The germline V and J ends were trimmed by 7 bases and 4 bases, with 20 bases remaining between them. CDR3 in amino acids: CASNKQGGLDYEQYF. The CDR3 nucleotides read TGTGCCAGCAACAAACAGGGCGGCTTGGATTACGAGCAGTACTTC.

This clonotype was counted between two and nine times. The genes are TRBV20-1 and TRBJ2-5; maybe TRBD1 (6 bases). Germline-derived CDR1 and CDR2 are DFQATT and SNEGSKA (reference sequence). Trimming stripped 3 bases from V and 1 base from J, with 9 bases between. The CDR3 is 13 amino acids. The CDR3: CSARMGAQETQYF. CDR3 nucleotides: TGCAGTGCTAGGATGGGGGCCCAAGAGACCCAGTACTTC.

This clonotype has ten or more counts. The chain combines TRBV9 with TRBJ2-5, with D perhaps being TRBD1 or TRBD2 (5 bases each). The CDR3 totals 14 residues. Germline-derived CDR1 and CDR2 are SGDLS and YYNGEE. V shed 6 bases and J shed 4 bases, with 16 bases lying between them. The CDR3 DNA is TGTGCCAGCAACCGCGATCCGGGGACAGAGACCCAGTACTTC. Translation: CASNRDPGTETQYF. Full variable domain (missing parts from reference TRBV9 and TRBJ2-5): DSGVTQTPKHLITATGQRVTLRCSPRSGDLSVYWYQQSLDQGLQFLIQYYNGEERAKGNILERFSAQQFPDLHSELNLSSLELGDSALYFCASNRDPGTETQYFGPGTRLLVL.

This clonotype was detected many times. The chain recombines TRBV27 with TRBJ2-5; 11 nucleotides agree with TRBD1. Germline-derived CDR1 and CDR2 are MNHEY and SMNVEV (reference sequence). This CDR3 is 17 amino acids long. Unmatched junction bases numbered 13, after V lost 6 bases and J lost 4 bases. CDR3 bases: TGTGCCAGCAGCTCGATGGTCCTGGGACAGGGGGGAGAGACCCAGTACTTC. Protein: CASSSMVLGQGGETQYF.